Sequencing of this TCR beta chain was carried out in a study of CD8+ T cells in alopecia areata. General study points: Compared with mice, patients displayed less clear TCR sharing, possibly for HLA-related reasons. Throughout tofacitinib, many expanded lesional clones continued to persist in scalp and blood.

On this clone itself: Its antigen is still unknown.

Extracted RNA was reverse transcribed, and the resulting cDNA served as sequencing template. Clones were read by immunoSEQ multiplex PCR, and TCRdb kept only the in-frame ones, dropping some. This sample has about 200,000 clones, with around 56% found just once. The CDR3 runs 15 residues. Looked up from germline, CDR1 is SGHTA and CDR2 is FQGTGA. V shed 6 bases, J shed 4 bases, and the junction held 10 bases outside the gene matches. The treatment: oral pan-JAK inhibitor, 5-10 mg twice daily. Specimen: CD4+ T cells sorted from blood, collected at week 4, from a patient treated with tofacitinib. The chain uses TRBV7-3 and TRBJ1-2; TRBD1 aligns across 8 bases. The clonotype originates from a human donor with alopecia areata. In DNA, the CDR3 is TGTGCCAGCAGTCCCGGACAGGGAAATACCTATGGCTACACCTTC. This codes for CASSPGQGNTYGYTF. Variable domain in full (rest from reference TRBV7-3 and TRBJ1-2): GAGVSQTPSNKVTEKGKYVELRCDPISGHTALYWYRQSLGQGPEFLIYFQGTGAADDSGLPNDRFFAVRPEGSVSTLKIQRTERGDSAVYLCASSPGQGNTYGYTFGSGTRLTVV.